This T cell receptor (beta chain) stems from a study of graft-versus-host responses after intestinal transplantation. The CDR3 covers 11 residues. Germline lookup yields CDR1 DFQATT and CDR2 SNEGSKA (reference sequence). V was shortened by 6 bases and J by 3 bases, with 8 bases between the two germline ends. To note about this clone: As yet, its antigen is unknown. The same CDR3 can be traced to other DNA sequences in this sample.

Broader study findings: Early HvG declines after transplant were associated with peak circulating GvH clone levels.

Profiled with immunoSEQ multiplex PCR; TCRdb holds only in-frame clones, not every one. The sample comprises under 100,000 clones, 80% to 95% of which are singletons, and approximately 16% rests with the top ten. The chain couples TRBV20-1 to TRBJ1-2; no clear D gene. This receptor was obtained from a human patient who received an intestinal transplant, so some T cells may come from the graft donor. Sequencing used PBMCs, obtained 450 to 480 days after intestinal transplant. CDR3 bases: TGCAGTGCCCTTGAGGACTATGGCTACACCTTC. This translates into CSALEDYGYTF.